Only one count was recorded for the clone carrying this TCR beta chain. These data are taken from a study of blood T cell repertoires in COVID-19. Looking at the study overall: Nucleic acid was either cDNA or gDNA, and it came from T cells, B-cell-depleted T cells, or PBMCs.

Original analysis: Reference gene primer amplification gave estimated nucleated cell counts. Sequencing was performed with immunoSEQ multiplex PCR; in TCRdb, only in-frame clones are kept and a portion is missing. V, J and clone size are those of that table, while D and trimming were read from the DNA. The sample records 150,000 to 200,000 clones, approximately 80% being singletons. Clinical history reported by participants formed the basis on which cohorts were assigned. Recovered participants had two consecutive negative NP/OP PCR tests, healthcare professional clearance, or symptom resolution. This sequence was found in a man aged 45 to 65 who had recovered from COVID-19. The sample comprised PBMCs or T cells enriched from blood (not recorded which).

The chain's CDR3 is CASSIRGIYSNQPQHF. The CDR3 DNA reads TGTGCCAGTAGTATCCGGGGGATTTATAGCAATCAGCCCCAGCATTTT. The chain uses TRBV19 and TRBJ1-5; tentatively, D is TRBD1 (5 bases). The CDR3 covers 16 residues. V shed 3 bases and J shed 0 bases, with 12 bases lying between them. Germline values: CDR1 LNHDA, CDR2 SQIVND (reference sequence).